Included here is one T cell receptor (beta chain) sequence, with context. Antigen specificity is unknown. This sample stems from a study of T cells in Graves' hyperthyroidism and ophthalmopathy. Study conclusions and caveats: Most clonotypes expanded in the thyroid (above 0.001) were also present in blood.

The germline gives CDR1 MDHEN, CDR2 SYDVKM. The CDR3 sequence is 16 residues long. V lost 10 bases and J lost 5; bases outside the gene matches: 14. Amplified TCR beta CDR3 regions came from RNA transcripts. A set of HTBI primers served as the primers for a first-round RT-PCR of the TCR CDR3. Each CDR3 protein gets one entry after TCRdb re-called the multiplex PCR reads with MiXCR. The table includes fewer than 400,000 distinct CDR3 sequences, roughly 25% detected once. The hyperthyroidism was newly diagnosed and had lasted under 2 months; the patients were aged 18 to 65. Fresh 10 ml peripheral blood yielded PBMCs.

The sample was blood. The TCR comes from a man between 45 and 60 years old with Graves' hyperthyroidism. The chain carries TRBV28 and TRBJ2-5; 12 bases match TRBD2. The CDR3 here is CAIQTPSGRAPETQYF. As DNA, the CDR3 is TGTGCCATCCAAACCCCTAGCGGGAGGGCCCCGGAGACCCAGTACTTC.